A single sample is the source of the 20 T cell receptor beta chains below, sequenced in a study of cytomegalovirus exposure and HLA in healthy donors. PCR used 60 Vbeta primers and 13 Jbeta primers. Profiled with immunoSEQ multiplex PCR; TCRdb holds only in-frame clones, not every one. The sample gives approximately 97,000 clones, under 90% of which show up once; roughly 4% is in the top ten. The sequencing input was PBMCs. These receptors were obtained from a woman between 65 and 79 years old in good health and CMV-seropositive.

The genes are TRBV4-2 and TRBJ2-2; 7 nucleotides agree with TRBD1. The ends lost 1 base at V and 1 base at J; junction bases unmatched: 0. CDR3 length: 15 amino acids. Germline V gene data show CDR1 as LGHNA and CDR2 as YNFKEQ. The CDR3 DNA sequence: TGTGCCAGCAGCCAAGGACAGGGGAACACCGGGGAGCTGTTTTTT. This sequence encodes CASSQGQGNTGELFF.

The rearrangement uses TRBV19 and TRBJ1-6; the match to TRBD1 covers 7 bases. Germline loops: CDR1 LNHDA, CDR2 SQIVND (reference sequence). The V gene end was trimmed by 5 bases and the J gene end by 15 bases; junction bases not matched to a gene: 10. The CDR3 runs to 13 residues. For the CDR3, the DNA is TGTGCCAGTAGTGGGACAGCTCTCCAAGTCCTCCACTTT. It specifies CASSGTALQVLHF.

This clone was seen just once. The rearrangement joins TRBV5-1 to TRBJ2-1; perhaps TRBD2 as D (5 bases). Between the trimmed V and J ends, which lost 4 bases and 4 bases, there was a span of 9 bases. Germline CDR1 SGHRS, CDR2 YFSETQ. The CDR3 extends over 13 amino acids. The CDR3 loop is CASSTGLYNEQFF. CDR3 sequence (DNA): TGCGCCAGCAGCACCGGACTTTACAATGAGCAGTTCTTC.

The CDR3: CASSVALEGRGSYNEQFF. The CDR3 region has the DNA TGTGCCAGCAGCGTAGCTCTGGAGGGGAGAGGGTCCTACAATGAGCAGTTCTTC. The chain links TRBV9 to TRBJ2-1; D might be TRBD2 (6 bases). This CDR3 has 18 amino acids. In germline, CDR1 is SGDLS, CDR2 YYNGEE. The V and J ends lost 0 bases and 1 base respectively, with 17 bases between them.

This rearrangement joins TRBV27 to TRBJ2-5; 9 nucleotides agree with TRBD1. There are 15 residues in the CDR3. The V gene's germline CDR1 is MNHEY and CDR2 SMNVEV (reference sequence). Trimming cost V 5 bases and J 7 bases; bases outside gene matches: 11. Here the CDR3 DNA reads TGTGCCAGCAGTACCGCCGGGACAGGGTTTGGGACCCAGTACTTC. This codes for CASSTAGTGFGTQYF.

There are a few counts of this clone. The chain recombines TRBV19 with TRBJ2-1; D perhaps matches TRBD1 (5 bases). The germline gives CDR1 LNHDA, CDR2 SQIVND (reference sequence). The germline V and J ends were trimmed by 5 bases and 6 bases, with 17 bases remaining between them. CDR3 size: 15 residues. This chain's CDR3 is CASSPWGGSLNEQFF. CDR3 DNA: TGTGCCAGTAGTCCTTGGGGCGGTTCTCTCAATGAGCAGTTCTTC.

This rearrangement joins TRBV4-1 to TRBJ1-4; TRBD1 matches at 7 bases. The CDR3 consists of 14 residues. Germline CDR1 reads MGHRA; CDR2 reads YSYEKL. The V segment lost 4 bases and the J segment 5 bases; nucleotides outside the gene matches: 4. The CDR3 protein is CASSPPTGNEKLFF. The CDR3 nucleotides read TGCGCCAGCAGCCCGCCGACAGGGAATGAAAAACTGTTTTTT.

This chain joins TRBV9 and TRBJ2-7; D might be TRBD2 (5 bases). This CDR3 is 14 amino acids long. Germline V lookup: CDR1 SGDLS, CDR2 YYNGEE. V was clipped by 4 bases and J by 6 bases, with 17 bases between them. Here the CDR3 DNA reads TGTGCCAGCAGCAGTGAGGGCTGGTTTGGCGAGCAGTACTTC. Protein sequence: CASSSEGWFGEQYF.

This clone was observed a few times. This chain joins TRBV7-6 and TRBJ2-2, with 12 positions matching TRBD2. The ends lost 4 bases at V and 5 bases at J; junction bases unmatched: 5. CDR3 length: 16 residues. Germline CDR1 and CDR2: SGHVS and FNYEAQ. Written as DNA, the CDR3 is TGTGCCAGCAGCTACGGACTAGCGGGACTGACCGGGGAGCTGTTTTTT. As protein: CASSYGLAGLTGELFF.

This clone was seen only a few times. The DNA for the CDR3 is TGTGCCAGCAGTCCGGACAGGTCGTCCTACGAGCAGTACTTC. Translated, it gives CASSPDRSSYEQYF. The J gene is TRBJ2-7, the V gene TRBV28; 7 bases are a match to TRBD1. There are 14 residues in the CDR3. From germline, CDR1 is MDHEN and CDR2 SYDVKM. V gave up 5 bases and J gave up 1 base; unmatched junction bases: 5. Full variable domain (rest looked up from reference TRBV28 and TRBJ2-7): DVKVTQSSRYLVKRTGEKVFLECVQDMDHENMFWYRQDPGLGLRLIYFSYDVKMKEKGDIPEGYSVSREKKERFSLILESASTNQTSMYLCASSPDRSSYEQYFGPGTRLTVT.

CDR3 coding DNA: TGCACCAGCAGCCAAGAGTGGCGGGAGGGCCGAGAGACCCAGTACTTC. Translated: CTSSQEWREGRETQYF. V is TRBV1 and J is TRBJ2-5; the tabulated D call, TRBD2, remains unverified against the DNA. TRBV1 is recorded as a pseudogene. The CDR3 is 16 amino acids.

DNA for the CDR3: TGTGCCAGCAGTTTAAATCGGTGGTCCTCAGATTCGGGGGAGCAGTACTTC. Its translation is CASSLNRWSSDSGEQYF. The gene calls are TRBV28 and TRBJ2-7, with a tentative D call TRBD2 (5 bases). Trimming took 2 bases from V and 7 from J, leaving 24 bases between them. Germline V lookup: CDR1 MDHEN, CDR2 SYDVKM. This CDR3 spans 17 amino acids.

V gene TRBV11-1 combines with J gene TRBJ2-7; TRBD1 aligns across 8 bases. Per the germline V gene, CDR1 is SGHAT and CDR2 is FQDESV (reference sequence). V shed 3 bases and J 3 bases; nucleotides not matched to a gene: 4. This CDR3 is 14 amino acids long. CDR3 sequence reads: CASSLSGQGYEQYF. The DNA for the CDR3 is TGTGCCAGCAGCTTGAGCGGACAGGGCTACGAGCAGTACTTC.

The gene calls are TRBV7-2 and TRBJ1-5, with D maybe TRBD1 (5 bases). This CDR3 contains 13 residues. The V and J ends lost 5 bases and 11 bases respectively, with 16 bases between them. The germline CDR1 and CDR2 sequences are SGHTA and FQGNSA. The DNA for the CDR3 is TGTGCCAGCAGCGGCGGGGGGTCCCTGTCCCAGCATTTT. It encodes CASSGGGSLSQHF.

This chain connects TRBV14 to TRBJ1-4; TRBD1 might be the D (5 bases). Germline V gene lookup returns CDR1 SGHDN and CDR2 FVKESK. The V and J ends lost 4 bases and 0 bases respectively, with 12 bases between them. The CDR3 sequence is 16 residues long. The CDR3 sequence is CASSRGLLTTNEKLFF. CDR3 sequence (DNA): TGTGCCAGCAGCCGGGGACTGCTTACAACTAATGAAAAACTGTTTTTT.

This clone occurred a few times. This chain uses TRBV5-3 with TRBJ2-1; the D gene is possibly TRBD2 (7 bases). TRBV5-3 is noted as an ORF with a role that remains uncertain. With 4 bases removed from V and 3 bases from J, the gap between germline ends came to 17 bases. The CDR3 runs 16 residues. The CDR3 nucleotides read TGTGCCAGAAGCCTCCTAACGGGGGGCCACTACAATGAGCAGTTCTTC. Its translation: CARSLLTGGHYNEQFF.

This clone was found a few times. CDR3 coding DNA: TGCGCCAGCAGCATGGGACCGGGACAGCTAGAAAAACTGTTTTTT. This codes for CASSMGPGQLEKLFF. The chain employs TRBV5-1 and TRBJ1-4; 7 bases are a match to TRBD1. The ends lost 4 bases at V and 8 bases at J; junction bases unmatched: 11. The CDR3 is 15 amino acids. Germline V CDR1 and CDR2: SGHRS, YFSETQ.

This clone was counted once. This sequence joins TRBV11-3 and TRBJ2-7; 11 nucleotides agree with TRBD2. This CDR3 region has 14 residues. Germline lookup yields CDR1 SGHNT and CDR2 YENEEA. After removal of 7 bases from V and 5 bases from J, the junction contained 7 bases not matched to a gene. The CDR3 DNA sequence: TGTGCCAGCAAACGGACTAGCGGGTCCCACGAGCAGTACTTC. Protein sequence: CASKRTSGSHEQYF.

The V and J genes are TRBV6-6 and TRBJ2-5; D is perhaps TRBD1 (6 bases). Germline V lookup: CDR1 MNHNY, CDR2 SVGAGI (reference sequence). This CDR3 has 13 amino acids. V was pared by 5 bases and J by 5 bases, with 12 bases between. The CDR3 DNA sequence: TGTGCCAGCAGTAAGGGGGTAAGGGAGACCCAGTACTTC. Protein sequence: CASSKGVRETQYF.

The chain carries TRBV29-1 and TRBJ2-1, with no clear D. The germline V gene has CDR1 SQVTM and CDR2 ANQGSEA. V lost 6 bases, J lost 7 bases, and 10 bases lay in between. The CDR3 contains 11 residues. The CDR3 nucleotides read TGCAGCGTCGGGTTGAGGAATGAGCAGTTCTTC. Its translation is CSVGLRNEQFF.